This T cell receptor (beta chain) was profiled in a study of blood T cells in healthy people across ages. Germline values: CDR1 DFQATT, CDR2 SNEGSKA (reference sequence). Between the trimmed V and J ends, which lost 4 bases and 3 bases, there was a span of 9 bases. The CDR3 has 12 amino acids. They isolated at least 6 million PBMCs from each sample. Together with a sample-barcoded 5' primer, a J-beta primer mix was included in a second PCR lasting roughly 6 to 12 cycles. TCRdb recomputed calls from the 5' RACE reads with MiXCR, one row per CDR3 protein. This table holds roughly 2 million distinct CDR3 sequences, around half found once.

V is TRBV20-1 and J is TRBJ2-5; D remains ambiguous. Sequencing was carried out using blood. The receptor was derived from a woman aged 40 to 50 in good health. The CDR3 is CSANSPKETQYF. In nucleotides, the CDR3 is TGCAGTGCTAACTCCCCCAAAGAGACCCAGTACTTC.